This T cell receptor beta chain derives from a study of blood T cells in healthy people across ages. The authors ran a second PCR of about 6 to 12 cycles using a sample-barcoded 5' primer and a J-beta primer mix. TCRdb used MiXCR to reprocess the 5' RACE reads, holding one entry per CDR3 protein. Of roughly 2 million distinct CDR3 sequences detected, roughly 52% appear once; the ten largest clones hold over 2%. This clonotype was observed a handful of times. Its antigen is still unknown. Study results and limitations: Both higher diversity and more naive CD4+ cells marked long-lived donors when set against aged donors. Diversity of TCR beta per million T cells declined in a roughly linear way with age.

Trimming removed 2 bases from V and 4 bases from J; junction bases left unmatched: 14. CDR3 length: 19 amino acids. The germline CDR1 and CDR2 sequences are MNHEY and SMNVEV (reference sequence). The TCR comes from a woman aged 40 to 55 in good health. The rearrangement joins TRBV27 to TRBJ2-1, with 10 bases fitting TRBD2. The sequenced sample consisted of blood. The CDR3 DNA reads as TGTGCCAGCAGTTTACAGCGGGGGGGGCCCCAAGAACTATACAATGAGCAGTTCTTC. Amino acids: CASSLQRGGPQELYNEQFF.